This T cell receptor beta chain emerged from a study of blood T cell repertoires in COVID-19. Clones were sequenced by immunoSEQ multiplex PCR, and TCRdb holds only the in-frame ones, with some missing. This sample carries roughly 68,000 clones, around 80% of them seen once, and the ten largest clones take around a tenth. V trimming: 9 bases; J trimming: 6 bases; junction bases outside the gene matches: 8. The germline V gene encodes CDR1 MDHEN and CDR2 SYDVKM. The CDR3 consists of 14 residues. The sequence was collected from a human donor in a cohort sampled during active COVID-19. Sequencing was performed on peripheral blood. The rearrangement joins TRBV28 to TRBJ2-1; TRBD2 matches at 10 bases. Written as DNA, the CDR3 is TGTGCCAGTCACCCGGGACTAGCGATCAATGAGCAGTTCTTC. Protein sequence: CASHPGLAINEQFF.